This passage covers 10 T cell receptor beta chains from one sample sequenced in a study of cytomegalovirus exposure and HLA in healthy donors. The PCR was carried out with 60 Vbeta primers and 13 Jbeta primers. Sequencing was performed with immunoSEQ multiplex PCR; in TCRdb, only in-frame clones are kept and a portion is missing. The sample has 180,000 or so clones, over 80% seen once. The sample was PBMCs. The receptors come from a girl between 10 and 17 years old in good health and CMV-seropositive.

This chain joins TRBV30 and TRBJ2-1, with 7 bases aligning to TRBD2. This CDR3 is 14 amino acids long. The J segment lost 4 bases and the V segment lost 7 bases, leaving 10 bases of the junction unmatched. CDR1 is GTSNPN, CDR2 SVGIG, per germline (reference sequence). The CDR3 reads CALAGGEGYNEQFF. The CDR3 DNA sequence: TGTGCCTTAGCAGGAGGGGAGGGTTACAATGAGCAGTTCTTC.

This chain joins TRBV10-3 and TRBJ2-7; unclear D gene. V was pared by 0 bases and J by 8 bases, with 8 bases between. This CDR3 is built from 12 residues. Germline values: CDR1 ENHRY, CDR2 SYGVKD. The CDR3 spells CAISESADKQYF. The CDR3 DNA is TGTGCCATCAGTGAGTCGGCTGACAAGCAGTACTTC.

CDR3: CASSFSAGGTDTQYF. CDR3 sequence (DNA): TGTGCCAGCAGCTTTTCAGCAGGGGGTACAGATACGCAGTATTTT. V and J are TRBV7-2 and TRBJ2-3, with 7 bases matching TRBD1. CDR3 length equals 15 residues. Trimming removed 3 bases from V and 3 bases from J; junction bases left unmatched: 6. Germline V gene lookup returns CDR1 SGHTA and CDR2 FQGNSA.

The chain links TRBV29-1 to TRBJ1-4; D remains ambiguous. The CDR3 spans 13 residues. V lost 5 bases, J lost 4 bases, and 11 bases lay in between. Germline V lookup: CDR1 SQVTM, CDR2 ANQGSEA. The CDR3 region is CSVSDSFNEKLFF. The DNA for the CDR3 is TGCAGCGTTTCGGACTCTTTTAATGAAAAACTGTTTTTT.

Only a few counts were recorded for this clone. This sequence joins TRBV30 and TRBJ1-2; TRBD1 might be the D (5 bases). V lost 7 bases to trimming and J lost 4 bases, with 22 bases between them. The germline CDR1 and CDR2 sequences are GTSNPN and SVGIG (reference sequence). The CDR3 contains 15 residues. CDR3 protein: CALEKGEEVIYGYTF. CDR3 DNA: TGTGCCTTGGAAAAAGGGGAAGAAGTTATCTATGGCTACACCTTC.

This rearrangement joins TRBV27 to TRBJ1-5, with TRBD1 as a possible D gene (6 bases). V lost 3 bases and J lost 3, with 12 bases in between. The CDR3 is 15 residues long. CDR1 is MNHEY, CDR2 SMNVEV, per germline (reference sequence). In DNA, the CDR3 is TGTGCCAGCAGTTTGTCCAGGGGTCCCAATCAGCCCCAGCATTTT. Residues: CASSLSRGPNQPQHF.

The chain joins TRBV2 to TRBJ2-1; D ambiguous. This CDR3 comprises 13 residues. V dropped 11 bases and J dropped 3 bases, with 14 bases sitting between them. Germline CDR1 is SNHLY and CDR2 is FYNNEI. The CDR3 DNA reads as TGTGCCCCCAGCAGGCCCAGCTACAATGAGCAGTTCTTC. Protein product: CAPSRPSYNEQFF.

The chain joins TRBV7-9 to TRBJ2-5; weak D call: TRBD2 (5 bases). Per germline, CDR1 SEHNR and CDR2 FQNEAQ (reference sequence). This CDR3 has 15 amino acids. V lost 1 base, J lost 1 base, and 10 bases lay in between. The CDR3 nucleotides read TGTGCCAGCAGCTTAGTTGAGGGATCCCAAGAGACCCAGTACTTC. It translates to CASSLVEGSQETQYF.

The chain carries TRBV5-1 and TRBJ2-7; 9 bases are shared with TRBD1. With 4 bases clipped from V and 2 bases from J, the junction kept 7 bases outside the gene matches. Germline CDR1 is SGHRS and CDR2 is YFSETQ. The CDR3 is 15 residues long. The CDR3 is CASSVTGGATYEQYF. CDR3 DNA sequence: TGCGCCAGCAGCGTTACAGGGGGCGCGACCTACGAGCAGTACTTC.

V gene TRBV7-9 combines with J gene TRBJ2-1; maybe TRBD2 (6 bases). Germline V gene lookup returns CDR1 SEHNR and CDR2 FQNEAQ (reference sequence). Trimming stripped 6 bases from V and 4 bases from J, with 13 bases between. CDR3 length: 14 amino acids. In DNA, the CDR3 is TGTGCCAGCAGTTCTAGCGCCAGATACAATGAGCAGTTCTTC. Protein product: CASSSSARYNEQFF.